This paragraph reports one TCR beta chain. The antigen is not known. This CDR3 spans 13 amino acids. Trimming stripped 10 bases from V and 2 bases from J, with 15 bases between. From germline, CDR1 is MNHNY and CDR2 SVGAGI (reference sequence). Alongside a J-beta primer mix, a sample-barcoded 5' primer served in a second PCR lasting about 6 to 12 cycles. TCRdb called the 5' RACE reads again in MiXCR, with one record for every CDR3 protein. The sample includes around 650,000 distinct CDR3 sequences, approximately 40% of them seen just once. This sample was taken from a study of blood T cells in healthy people across ages. Study-wide results and limits: Researchers said unsorted PBMCs prevented a conclusive naive versus antigen-experienced comparison.

Ten milliliters of peripheral blood were drawn from each donor. This TCR was sampled from a man at least 80 years old in good health. The chain links TRBV6-6 to TRBJ2-7; D ambiguous. The sample taken for sequencing was blood. CDR3 region: CATNNRLTYEQYF. The CDR3 region has the DNA TGTGCCACCAACAACAGACTTACCTACGAGCAGTACTTC.